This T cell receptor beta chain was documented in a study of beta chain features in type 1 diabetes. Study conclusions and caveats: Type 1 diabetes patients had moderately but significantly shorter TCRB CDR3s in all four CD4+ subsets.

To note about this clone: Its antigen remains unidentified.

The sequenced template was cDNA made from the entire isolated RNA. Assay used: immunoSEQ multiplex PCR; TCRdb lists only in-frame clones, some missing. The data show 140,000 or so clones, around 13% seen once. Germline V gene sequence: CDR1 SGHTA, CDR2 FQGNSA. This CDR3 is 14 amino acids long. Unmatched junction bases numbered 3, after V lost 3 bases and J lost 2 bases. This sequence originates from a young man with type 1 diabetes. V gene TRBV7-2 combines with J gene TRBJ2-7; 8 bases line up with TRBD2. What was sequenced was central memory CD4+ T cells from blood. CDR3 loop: CASSFSGDAYEQYF. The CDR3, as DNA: TGTGCCAGCAGCTTTAGCGGGGACGCCTACGAGCAGTACTTC.